This T cell receptor beta chain was identified during a study of T-cell reconstitution after alpha-beta-depleted transplantation in children. Preparation of the TCRbeta library was carried out with unique molecular identifiers. TCRdb analysed the PCR reads with MiXCR anew, one entry per CDR3 protein. This table has 6,500 to 8,000 distinct CDR3 sequences, around 10% appearing once. The germline gives CDR1 SQVTM, CDR2 ANQGSEA. CDR3 size: 14 residues. With 7 bases clipped from V and 6 bases from J, the junction kept 11 bases outside the gene matches. This clonotype occurred many times. Its antigen remains unidentified. Study-wide findings and caveats: From surviving recipient T cells and thymic progenitors came the high day-60 TCRbeta diversity observed in some patients. Several hundred expanded graft clones reportedly gave rise to the alpha-beta T cells present about two months after transplant. Newly made T cells mostly supplied T-cell counts and diversity one year after transplant.

The receptor comes from a child younger than two who had a stem cell transplant for acute myeloid leukemia, so the T cells may come from the graft donor. The rearrangement uses TRBV29-1 and TRBJ2-1; 8 nucleotides align to TRBD2. Source: PBMCs, mostly from graft donor cells, taken 180 days after TCRalphabeta/CD19-depleted stem cell transplant. The CDR3 DNA reads TGCAGCGGTTTAAGCGGGAGCCTCTCCAATGAGCAGTTCTTC. As protein: CSGLSGSLSNEQFF.